These T cell receptor beta chains were read from a single sample in a study of blood T cell repertoires in COVID-19. Sequencing used immunoSEQ multiplex PCR; TCRdb keeps in-frame clones, though not all of them. Here the sample spans 300,000 or so clones, roughly 90% being singletons. Sample: PBMCs or T cells enriched from blood (not recorded which). These receptors were taken from a woman in her forties or fifties who had been exposed to COVID-19. Each CDR3 is given without its conserved first and last residue.

V: TRBV5-4
CDR3: ASSLRLAGDTDTQY

V: TRBV7-9
CDR3: ASSLVIGDSLFTEAF

V: TRBV18
CDR3: ASSPAPGQGALGYT

V: TRBV5-4
CDR3: ASSSKRQGAYEQY

V: TRBV5-1
CDR3: ASRHSRDSNEQF

V: TRBV5-4
CDR3: ASSLGQGSSYNEQF

V: TRBV24-1
CDR3: ATAGGGSDSNQPQH

V: TRBV18
CDR3: ASSPPLGRALTEAF

V: TRBV2
CDR3: ASSVGVRGYT

V: TRBV24-1
CDR3: ATSDLEDTEAF

V: TRBV5-1
CDR3: ASSADRGGEQY

V: TRBV5-1
CDR3: ASSSLAGGQNEQF

V: TRBV10-3
CDR3: AISESGRSSTDTQY

V: TRBV18
CDR3: ASSPIDRGSPYGYT

V: TRBV7-6
CDR3: ASSGTGGNTDTQY

V: TRBV2
CDR3: ASSVGQTYEQY

V: TRBV27
CDR3: ASSFSSPGGYGYT

V: TRBV6-5
CDR3: ASSPFWAGTYEQY

V: TRBV27
CDR3: ASRGGTGGNTEAF

V: TRBV30
CDR3: AWGGQGADTQY

V: TRBV4-1
CDR3: ASSQDDRAAPYEQY

V: TRBV5-1
CDR3: ASSLERTYEQY

V: TRBV28
CDR3: ASSLAQGVVYEQY

V: TRBV6-5
CDR3: ASSYAGPVTEAF

V: TRBV10-3
CDR3: AISDGRTGGTEAF

V: TRBV18
CDR3: ASSAGATNEKLF

V: TRBV28
CDR3: ATIGVPLNTEAF

V: TRBV12-3/TRBV12-4
CDR3: ATGQGFYEQY

V: TRBV28
CDR3: ASSLQAGQTETQY

V: TRBV18
CDR3: ASSRRDNSYEQY

V: TRBV28
CDR3: ASSSSGAYEQY

V: TRBV9
CDR3: ASSVEGIYNEQF

V: TRBV7-2
CDR3: ASSPGRGFVNYGYT

V: TRBV5-1
CDR3: ASSENSLGNTIY

V: TRBV7-8
CDR3: ASSHWDRATEAF

V: TRBV19
CDR3: ASGKGQNYGYT

V: TRBV9
CDR3: ASTVSLNTEAF

V: TRBV15
CDR3: ATSRTGTTNEKLF

V: TRBV27
CDR3: ASRWTGGYGYT

V: TRBV7-2
CDR3: ASSRDSSGNTIY

V: TRBV3-1/TRBV3-2
CDR3: ASSPRELAKNIQY

V: TRBV11-2
CDR3: ASSRTGTTNEKLF

V: TRBV30
CDR3: AWKTGVAGASEQF

V: TRBV7-6
CDR3: ASSLRQQANNSPLH

V: TRBV6-4
CDR3: ASSRDRVDIQY

V: TRBV2
CDR3: ASSETRTVTYEQY

V: TRBV4-2
CDR3: ASSQLRTGGGEKLF

V: TRBV5-4
CDR3: ASSLGAGATDYGYT

V: TRBV7-2
CDR3: ASSSSGGVNQPQH

V: TRBV7-8
CDR3: ASSFSNEQF

V: TRBV18
CDR3: ASSPLGQQETQY

V: TRBV18
CDR3: ASSPAGRDEQF

V: TRBV19
CDR3: ASREGSSNQPQH

V: TRBV28
CDR3: AGRGAHNSPLH

V: TRBV18
CDR3: ASSLGRTDTYEQY